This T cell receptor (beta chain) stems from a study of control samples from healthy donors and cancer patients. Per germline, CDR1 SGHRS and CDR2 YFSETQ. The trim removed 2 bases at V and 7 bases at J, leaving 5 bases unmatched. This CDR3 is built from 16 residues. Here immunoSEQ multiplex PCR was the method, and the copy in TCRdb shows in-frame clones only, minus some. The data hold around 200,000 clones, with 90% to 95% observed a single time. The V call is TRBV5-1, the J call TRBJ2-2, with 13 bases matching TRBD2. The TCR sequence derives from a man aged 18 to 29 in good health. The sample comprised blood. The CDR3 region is CASSFTSGGAFGELFF. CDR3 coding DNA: TGCGCCAGCAGCTTCACTAGCGGGGGGGCCTTCGGGGAGCTGTTTTTT.